Shown below are 16 T cell receptor beta chains from a single sample sequenced in a study of blood T cell repertoires in COVID-19. The table came from immunoSEQ multiplex PCR; TCRdb's copy has only in-frame clones and leaves some out. The sample holds 190,000 or so clones; approximately 83% are singletons and the top ten take approximately 7.9%. Material for sequencing was PBMCs or T cells enriched from blood (not recorded which). These receptor sequences come from a man aged 40-49 years who had recovered from COVID-19.

The chain uses TRBV3-1 (or the pseudogene TRBV3-2) and TRBJ1-6; 8 nucleotides align to TRBD1. Per germline, CDR1 LGHDT and CDR2 YNNKEL (reference sequence). The trim removed 0 bases at V and 8 bases at J, leaving 3 bases unmatched. CDR3 length: 15 residues. The CDR3 nucleotides read TGTGCCAGCAGCCAAGACCAGGGACAGGATTCACCCCTCCACTTT. This translates into CASSQDQGQDSPLHF.

The chain links TRBV5-4 to TRBJ2-3, with 10 bases identical to TRBD2. J was trimmed by 5 bases and V by 4 bases; bases with no gene match: 10. CDR1 is SGHNT and CDR2 is YYREEE in the germline V gene (reference sequence). The CDR3 has 16 residues. CDR3 in amino acids: CASSTVAGGQEDTQYF. CDR3 nucleotide sequence: TGTGCCAGCAGCACCGTAGCGGGGGGACAGGAAGATACGCAGTATTTT.

The CDR3 region is CASSVGQGRRDEKLFF. CDR3 bases: TGTGCCAGCAGTGTTGGACAGGGAAGACGGGATGAAAAACTGTTTTTT. This sequence joins TRBV5-4 and TRBJ1-4, with 8 bases lining up with TRBD1. The V segment lost 5 bases and the J segment 6 bases; nucleotides outside the gene matches: 12. The CDR3 sequence is 16 residues long. Per germline, CDR1 SGHNT and CDR2 YYREEE (reference sequence).

The CDR3 loop is CASSYSGGLGGYTF. Written as DNA, the CDR3 is TGTGCCAGCAGTTACTCAGGAGGGCTCGGAGGCTACACCTTC. The V gene is TRBV6-5, the J gene TRBJ1-2; D uncertain. The CDR3 length is 14 residues. V shed 0 bases and J shed 8 bases, with 13 bases lying between them. Germline CDR1 and CDR2: MNHEY and SVGAGI.

The V call is TRBV7-9, the J call TRBJ2-1; TRBD2 might be the D (5 bases). The CDR3 has 16 residues. Looked up from germline, CDR1 is SEHNR and CDR2 is FQNEAQ (reference sequence). The V and J ends lost 5 bases and 4 bases respectively, with 18 bases between them. The CDR3 loop is CASSPRVGGSYNEQFF. CDR3 DNA sequence: TGTGCCAGCAGCCCCCGGGTGGGCGGGTCGTACAATGAGCAGTTCTTC. Filled out from reference TRBV7-9 and TRBJ2-1, the complete variable domain reads DTGVSQNPRHKITKRGQNVTFRCDPISEHNRLYWYRQTLGQGPEFLTYFQNEAQLEKSRLLSDRFSAERPKGSFSTLEIQRTEQGDSAMYLCASSPRVGGSYNEQFFGPGTRLTVL.

The V call is TRBV7-9, the J call TRBJ2-1; no definite D call. This CDR3 has 12 residues. Trimming pared 1 base from V and 10 bases from J, leaving 8 bases between. The germline gives CDR1 SEHNR, CDR2 FQNEAQ (reference sequence). CDR3 coding DNA: TGTGCCAGCAGCTTAGGGCCGACAGAGCAGTTCTTC. The encoded protein is CASSLGPTEQFF. The full variable domain, its missing parts supplied by reference TRBV7-9 and TRBJ2-1, is DTGVSQNPRHKITKRGQNVTFRCDPISEHNRLYWYRQTLGQGPEFLTYFQNEAQLEKSRLLSDRFSAERPKGSFSTLEIQRTEQGDSAMYLCASSLGPTEQFFGPGTRLTVL.

The chain is built from TRBV4-3 and TRBJ2-7; D might be TRBD1 (5 bases). Deletions cut 0 bases from V and 4 bases from J, with 10 bases between. The CDR3 sequence is 14 residues long. Germline-derived CDR1 and CDR2 are LGHNA and YSLEER. This CDR3 is CASSQDLQGYEQYF. CDR3 DNA sequence: TGCGCCAGCAGCCAAGATCTCCAGGGTTACGAGCAGTACTTC.

The chain recombines TRBV6-5 with TRBJ2-3; possible D gene TRBD1, 6 bases. The length of the CDR3 is 15 residues. Germline assignment: CDR1 MNHEY and CDR2 SVGAGI. The ends were cut back, 5 bases at V and 2 bases at J, with 14 bases in the middle. CDR3: CASSPRGKATDTQYF. The CDR3 DNA is TGTGCCAGCAGTCCCAGGGGCAAGGCCACAGATACGCAGTATTTT.

The rearrangement joins TRBV29-1 to TRBJ1-2, with a possible D match to TRBD1 (6 bases). Germline CDR1 and CDR2: SQVTM and ANQGSEA. This CDR3 is 15 amino acids long. Trimming cost V 2 bases and J 1 base, with 14 bases left between them. The CDR3 protein is CSVEMETGLNYGYTF. CDR3 nucleotide sequence: TGCAGCGTTGAAATGGAGACAGGTCTTAACTATGGCTACACCTTC.

The genes are TRBV2 and TRBJ2-1, with 10 bases fitting TRBD1. The V segment lost 8 bases and the J segment 7 bases; nucleotides outside the gene matches: 8. CDR1 and CDR2 from the germline V gene are SNHLY and FYNNEI. The CDR3 covers 14 residues. The CDR3 coding sequence is TGTGCCAGCGCCGGGACAGGGGTGGGAAATGAGCAGTTCTTC. The encoded protein is CASAGTGVGNEQFF.

The CDR3 nucleotides read TGTGCCAGCAGTTTAGATTGGCGGGGGTCCCGAGATACGCAGTATTTT. Encoded protein: CASSLDWRGSRDTQYF. The chain combines TRBV28 with TRBJ2-3; 7 nucleotides align to TRBD2. Germline lookup yields CDR1 MDHEN and CDR2 SYDVKM. The CDR3 is made up of 16 amino acids. V gave up 2 bases and J gave up 5 bases; unmatched junction bases: 10.

This chain uses TRBV3-1 (or the pseudogene TRBV3-2) with TRBJ1-6, with a weak D call TRBD1 (5 bases). Germline values: CDR1 LGHDT, CDR2 YNNKEL (reference sequence). The germline V and J ends were trimmed by 5 bases and 15 bases, with 14 bases remaining between them. The CDR3 loop spans 12 amino acids. CDR3 protein: CASSGGSQGLHF. The CDR3 bases are TGTGCCAGCAGCGGCGGCTCGCAGGGCCTCCACTTT.

The chain links TRBV28 to TRBJ1-2, with D hard to call. The CDR3 runs to 12 residues. Germline values: CDR1 MDHEN, CDR2 SYDVKM. Trimming left V 5 bases short and J 7 bases short, with 11 bases between. The CDR3 DNA sequence: TGTGCCAGCAGTCCCAGTCAATCTGGCTACACCTTC. As protein: CASSPSQSGYTF.

This rearrangement joins TRBV21-1 to TRBJ1-4; the table names TRBD1, a call not compared with the DNA. TRBV21-1 has pseudogene status. The CDR3 loop spans 15 amino acids. CDR3 nucleotide sequence: TGTGCCAGCAGATCGGGGGACAGGGGTGGTGAAAAACTGTTTTTT. It encodes CASRSGDRGGEKLFF.

The chain couples TRBV30 to TRBJ1-1, with a possible D match to TRBD1 (5 bases). Germline-derived CDR1 and CDR2 are GTSNPN and SVGIG (reference sequence). This CDR3 region has 12 residues. V lost 2 bases and J 4 bases, leaving 8 bases between the germline ends. The CDR3 spells CAWSRDSTEAFF. The CDR3 DNA reads TGTGCCTGGAGTCGAGACAGCACTGAAGCTTTCTTT.

The chain combines TRBV7-9 with TRBJ1-1, with a tentative D call TRBD1 (5 bases). The CDR3 is 13 residues long. The germline V and J ends were trimmed by 4 bases and 4 bases, with 10 bases remaining between them. Per germline, CDR1 SEHNR and CDR2 FQNEAQ (reference sequence). CDR3 sequence reads: CASSSQGSTEAFF. The CDR3 DNA is TGTGCCAGCAGCTCGCAGGGAAGCACTGAAGCTTTCTTT.